The 20 T cell receptor beta chains presented below share a single source sample, sequenced in a study of vaccination and CD4 T cells after COVID-19. The Oncomine TCR Beta short-read assay was applied to DNA of cultured CD4+ T cells. TCRdb re-derived calls from the PCR reads in MiXCR, one entry per CDR3 protein. Here the sample spans 9,000 to 9,500 distinct CDR3 sequences, roughly 32% being singletons. Treatment specified: approximately 9-day PBMC culture with coronavirus spike peptide pools or control peptides (ViraFEST assay). From the unexposed donor, CD4+ T cells were collected ahead of the COVID-19 pandemic (2011-2018). No antigen has been identified for these receptors. The sample was CD4+ T cells from blood, cultured in vitro. These receptors came from a human donor in good health.

This chain joins TRBV24-1 and TRBJ2-1; possibly TRBD1 or TRBD2 for D (5 bases each). The germline V and J ends were trimmed by 7 bases and 8 bases, with 17 bases remaining between them. This CDR3 has 14 amino acids. CDR1 KGHDR and CDR2 SFDVKD come from the germline V gene. CDR3 nucleotides: TGTGCCACCAGGGACTCCCGGGGCACGGATGAGCAGTTCTTC. It specifies CATRDSRGTDEQFF.

The chain links TRBV12-3 or TRBV12-4 to TRBJ2-3; perhaps TRBD2 as D (5 bases). This CDR3 spans 15 amino acids. Trimming pared 3 bases from V and 1 base from J, leaving 11 bases between. The CDR3, as DNA: TGTGCCAGCAGTTTTTCGGGATATGGCACAGATACGCAGTATTTT. Translation gives CASSFSGYGTDTQYF.

The chain carries TRBV7-3 and TRBJ2-3; TRBD1 or TRBD2 may be the D gene (5 bases each). Trimming pared 5 bases from V and 4 bases from J, leaving 10 bases between. Germline lookup yields CDR1 SGHTA and CDR2 FQGTGA. The CDR3 has 13 amino acids. The CDR3 DNA reads TGTGCCAGCAGCCCCGTGGGACCAGATACGCAGTATTTT. Translating it yields CASSPVGPDTQYF.

This clonotype has only a few counts. The chain joins TRBV19 to TRBJ2-5; 7 bases align to TRBD2. Germline loops: CDR1 LNHDA, CDR2 SQIVND (reference sequence). The junction had 4 bases not matched to a gene; V was cut back by 2 bases and J by 1 base. This CDR3 contains 15 residues. Here the CDR3 reads CASSIRGEGQETQYF. CDR3 coding DNA: TGTGCCAGTAGTATAAGAGGGGAGGGCCAAGAGACCCAGTACTTC.

This clonotype was counted between two and nine times. V gene TRBV5-1 combines with J gene TRBJ1-1, with D perhaps TRBD1 (6 bases). The germline gives CDR1 SGHRS, CDR2 YFSETQ. This CDR3 comprises 13 residues. Deletions cut 6 bases from V and 0 bases from J, with 9 bases between. The chain's CDR3 is CASTGDMNTEAFF. The CDR3 nucleotides are TGCGCCAGCACGGGGGACATGAACACTGAAGCTTTCTTT.

This chain joins TRBV7-2 and TRBJ2-5, with TRBD1 matching over 7 bases. V shed 5 bases and J 5 bases; nucleotides not matched to a gene: 5. CDR1 and CDR2 from the germline V gene are SGHTA and FQGNSA. The CDR3 is 13 residues long. In nucleotides, the CDR3 is TGTGCCAGCAGCCCAGGGGGTAGGGAGACCCAGTACTTC. Its protein product is CASSPGGRETQYF.

The rearrangement links TRBV15 to TRBJ2-5; D may be TRBD1 (5 bases). The CDR3 length is 19 residues. Trimming took off 2 bases at V and 5 bases at J, with 27 bases between the two ends. Germline CDR1 LNHNV, CDR2 YYDKDF (reference sequence). CDR3 residues: CATSRFRAYTGLIGETQYF. CDR3 nucleotide sequence: TGTGCCACCAGCAGATTCAGAGCGTACACAGGTTTGATAGGGGAGACCCAGTACTTC. The variable domain in full, with the rest retrieved from reference TRBV15 and TRBJ2-5, is DAMVIQNPRYQVTQFGKPVTLSCSQTLNHNVMYWYQQKSSQAPKLLFHYYDKDFNNEADTPDNFQSRRPNTSFCFLDIRSPGLGDTAMYLCATSRFRAYTGLIGETQYFGPGTRLLVL.

The J gene is TRBJ2-3, the V gene TRBV20-1, with D unresolved. Deletions cut 7 bases from V and 1 base from J, with 9 bases between. CDR3 length: 12 amino acids. Germline loops: CDR1 DFQATT, CDR2 SNEGSKA (reference sequence). The chain's CDR3 is CSVWRRTDTQYF. DNA of the CDR3: TGCAGTGTGTGGCGGCGCACAGATACGCAGTATTTT.

The chain recombines TRBV5-5 with TRBJ1-5; no firm D call. The length of the CDR3 is 14 residues. V lost 2 bases, J lost 0 bases, and 6 bases lay in between. In germline, CDR1 is SGHKS, CDR2 YYEKEE (reference sequence). The CDR3 DNA reads TGTGCCAGCAGCTTTAAAGATAGCAATCAGCCCCAGCATTTT. Its translation is CASSFKDSNQPQHF. The full variable domain, completed using reference TRBV5-5 and TRBJ1-5, is DAGVTQSPTHLIKTRGQQVTLRCSPISGHKSVSWYQQVLGQGPQFIFQYYEKEERGRGNFPDRFSARQFPNYSSELNVNALLLGDSALYLCASSFKDSNQPQHFGDGTRLSIL.

V and J are TRBV29-1 and TRBJ1-1; TRBD1 might be the D (6 bases). CDR3 length: 16 residues. V dropped 4 bases and J dropped 1 base, with 19 bases sitting between them. Germline CDR1 and CDR2: SQVTM and ANQGSEA. The CDR3 loop is CSVALVARGGNTEAFF. As DNA, the CDR3 is TGCAGCGTTGCCCTTGTGGCCAGGGGCGGGAACACTGAAGCTTTCTTT.

The V and J genes are TRBV30 and TRBJ2-1, with D perhaps matching TRBD1 or TRBD2 (5 bases each). This CDR3 region has 14 residues. Germline CDR1 GTSNPN, CDR2 SVGIG (reference sequence). The CDR3 DNA sequence: TGTGCTGGAAAGCCAGGGAGCTCCTACAATGAGCAGTTCTTC. The encoded protein is CAGKPGSSYNEQFF.

V usage is TRBV9 and J usage is TRBJ2-5, with D perhaps TRBD1 (5 bases). The V end was cut by 7 bases, the J end by 0 bases, with 16 bases between. Germline V gives CDR1 SGDLS, CDR2 YYNGEE. This CDR3 is built from 15 residues. The CDR3 loop reads CASGLGAVYQETQYF. The DNA of the CDR3 is TGTGCCAGCGGCTTAGGGGCAGTGTACCAAGAGACCCAGTACTTC.

The rearrangement joins TRBV12-3 or TRBV12-4 to TRBJ1-2; 7 bases match TRBD1. This CDR3 is 13 amino acids long. The junction had 2 bases not matched to a gene; V was cut back by 5 bases and J by 2 bases. The CDR3 coding sequence is TGTGCCAGCAGTCCGGGACAGAACTATGGCTACACCTTC. This translates into CASSPGQNYGYTF.

The chain employs TRBV6-2 or TRBV6-3 and TRBJ1-1; D not certain. Germline CDR1 is MNHEY and CDR2 is SVGEGT. The ends were cut back, 0 bases at V and 1 base at J, with 6 bases in the middle. The length of the CDR3 is 14 residues. The CDR3, as DNA: TGTGCCAGCAGTTACTCGTGGGGGAACACTGAAGCTTTCTTT. Protein product: CASSYSWGNTEAFF.

The CDR3 DNA reads TGTGCCAGCAGTGAACCAGGGCGAGTCAGGGGCTACACCTTC. Residues: CASSEPGRVRGYTF. The rearrangement links TRBV12-3 or TRBV12-4 to TRBJ1-2; D possibly corresponds to TRBD1 (5 bases). The CDR3 covers 14 residues. The germline V and J ends were trimmed by 5 bases and 8 bases, with 18 bases remaining between them.

The rearrangement joins TRBV6-1 to TRBJ1-1; no reliable D call. This CDR3 has 15 residues. CDR1 and CDR2 (germline): MNHNS, SASEGT. Trimming took 0 bases from V and 1 from J, leaving 9 bases between them. CDR3 residues: CASSEAKWGNTEAFF. The CDR3, as DNA: TGTGCCAGCAGTGAAGCTAAGTGGGGGAACACTGAAGCTTTCTTT.

V is TRBV6-1 and J is TRBJ1-4; maybe TRBD1 (5 bases). This CDR3 region has 13 residues. From germline, CDR1 is MNHNS and CDR2 SASEGT. Trimming cost V 7 bases and J 10 bases, with 16 bases left between them. The CDR3 spells CASTWTQVGKLFF. The CDR3 DNA sequence: TGTGCCAGCACTTGGACACAGGTCGGAAAACTGTTTTTT.

This rearrangement joins TRBV7-6 to TRBJ2-5; D uncertain. CDR1 and CDR2 from the germline V gene are SGHVS and FNYEAQ. The V end was cut by 2 bases, the J end by 4 bases, with 17 bases between. The length of the CDR3 is 16 residues. The CDR3 spells CASSLPLLGQPETQYF. Written as DNA, the CDR3 is TGTGCCAGCAGCTTACCCCTGCTCGGTCAGCCAGAGACCCAGTACTTC.

The V call is TRBV20-1, the J call TRBJ1-1; D gene ambiguous. With 1 base removed from V and 5 bases from J, the gap between germline ends came to 11 bases. Germline V lookup: CDR1 DFQATT, CDR2 SNEGSKA (reference sequence). The CDR3 extends over 13 amino acids. CDR3 nucleotides: TGCAGTGCTAGAGGGGGAGGAGGGACTGAAGCTTTCTTT. Translation: CSARGGGGTEAFF.

This chain links TRBV2 with TRBJ2-2; the match to TRBD1 covers 8 bases. This CDR3 has 13 residues. Trimming cost V 9 bases and J 1 base; bases outside gene matches: 1. Germline lookup yields CDR1 SNHLY and CDR2 FYNNEI. CDR3 nucleotides: TGTGCCAGGGACAGGGTGAACACCGGGGAGCTGTTTTTT. Amino acids: CARDRVNTGELFF.